Each of the 27 T cell receptor beta chains below was sequenced from the same sample in a study of CXCR3-negative and CXCR3-positive naive CD8 T cells. General study findings and limits: Hydrophobicity was higher for TRB CDR3s found in CXCR3-positive naive cells than in CXCR3-negative naive cells.

Their recognized antigens are unknown. The TRB cDNA libraries were prepared by 5' RACE with UMI labels. TCRdb reprocessed the 5' RACE reads; each CDR3 protein has one entry and no DNA is given. The sample table sets out around 110,000 distinct CDR3 sequences. The sample taken for sequencing was naive CXCR3+ CD8+ T cells from blood. Subset indicated: CD45RO-CCR7+CD27+CD95- naive CD8+ T cells expressing CXCR3 (TNR3+). The receptors here all came from a human donor in good health. Some clones in this sample may be carry-over from other donors' samples.

The gene calls are TRBV29-1 and TRBJ2-1; with no DNA, the TCRdb D assignment of TRBD2 cannot be verified. The CDR3 extends over 14 amino acids. The V gene's germline CDR1 is SQVTM and CDR2 ANQGSEA. The CDR3 reads CSVEYRATYNEQFF.

V usage is TRBV3-1 and J usage is TRBJ1-2. Germline lookup yields CDR1 LGHDT and CDR2 YNNKEL (reference sequence). This CDR3 spans 15 amino acids. CDR3 loop: CASSQEGKGPWGYTF. The full variable domain, rest sourced from reference TRBV3-1 and TRBJ1-2, is DTAVSQTPKYLVTQMGNDKSIKCEQNLGHDTMYWYKQDSKKFLKIMFSYNNKELIINETVPNRFSPKSPDKAHLNLHINSLELGDSAVYFCASSQEGKGPWGYTFGSGTRLTVV.

The V call is TRBV5-1, the J call TRBJ2-2; absent DNA, TCRdb's TRBD2 call cannot be checked. The CDR3 covers 11 residues. Per germline, CDR1 SGHRS and CDR2 YFSETQ. The CDR3: CASSSLAELFF.

The V gene is TRBV18, the J gene TRBJ1-1; TCRdb designates TRBD1, a call that cannot be tested without DNA. Germline loops: CDR1 KGHSH, CDR2 LQKENI. CDR3 length equals 16 residues. The CDR3 reads CASSPQGLGASWEAFF.

This sequence joins TRBV7-9 and TRBJ1-1. The CDR3 has 15 residues. Per germline, CDR1 SEHNR and CDR2 FQNEAQ (reference sequence). The CDR3 sequence is CASSRALDDGTEAFF.

This chain uses TRBV7-9 with TRBJ2-7. Germline V lookup: CDR1 SEHNR, CDR2 FQNEAQ (reference sequence). The length of the CDR3 is 13 residues. CDR3 sequence reads: CASSFSGYYEQYF.

V gene TRBV28 combines with J gene TRBJ2-7. There are 15 residues in the CDR3. Per germline, CDR1 MDHEN and CDR2 SYDVKM. CDR3 residues: CASSLSRDTHQIPNF. Full variable domain (missing parts from reference TRBV28 and TRBJ2-7): DVKVTQSSRYLVKRTGEKVFLECVQDMDHENMFWYRQDPGLGLRLIYFSYDVKMKEKGDIPEGYSVSREKKERFSLILESASTNQTSMYLCASSLSRDTHQIPNFGPGTRLTVT.

According to its frequency, this clonotype is medium-sized (0.01 to 0.1%). CDR3 amino acids: CASSEALYNEQFF. This chain links TRBV10-1 with TRBJ2-1; lacking DNA, the TRBD2 call made by TCRdb goes unchecked. The CDR3 sequence is 13 residues long. CDR1 and CDR2 (germline): WNHNN, SYGVQD (reference sequence).

This chain links TRBV7-9 with TRBJ2-5; with no DNA, the TCRdb D assignment of TRBD1 cannot be verified. The CDR3 loop spans 15 amino acids. Looked up from germline, CDR1 is SEHNR and CDR2 is FQNEAQ (reference sequence). CDR3 sequence: CASSVINRGQETQYF.

The chain's CDR3 is CASTAGTSGSSEQYF. V and J are TRBV7-9 and TRBJ2-7; TCRdb outputs TRBD2, but without DNA this stays unchecked. Germline CDR1 reads SEHNR; CDR2 reads FQNEAQ (reference sequence). The CDR3 covers 15 residues.

The chain uses TRBV6-5 and TRBJ2-7. The CDR3 is made up of 13 amino acids. The germline CDR1 and CDR2 sequences are MNHEY and SVGAGI. This chain's CDR3 is CASSWMGSYEQYF.

The V gene is TRBV28, the J gene TRBJ2-7; there is no DNA to check the TCRdb D call of TRBD2. The germline V gene has CDR1 MDHEN and CDR2 SYDVKM. There are 15 residues in the CDR3. The CDR3 sequence: CASSDPGGRAWEQYF.

The chain uses TRBV7-8 and TRBJ1-2; TCRdb's assignment of TRBD1 cannot be checked, as there is no DNA. This CDR3 comprises 12 residues. Germline lookup yields CDR1 SGHVS and CDR2 FQNEAQ. This CDR3 reads CASSLADSGYTF.

The chain recombines TRBV6-6 with TRBJ1-1. The CDR3 runs to 13 residues. The germline CDR1 and CDR2 sequences are MNHNY and SVGAGI (reference sequence). The CDR3 protein is CASSHGRNTEAFF.

The chain uses TRBV30 and TRBJ1-2; with no DNA, the TCRdb D assignment of TRBD1 cannot be verified. The CDR3 spans 13 residues. Looked up from germline, CDR1 is GTSNPN and CDR2 is SVGIG (reference sequence). This CDR3 reads CAWSAPGGYGYTF.

The CDR3: CASSPLRGYNNEQFF. The chain carries TRBV5-5 and TRBJ2-1. This CDR3 has 15 residues. Germline V gives CDR1 SGHKS, CDR2 YYEKEE (reference sequence).

The rearrangement links TRBV7-9 to TRBJ1-1. CDR3 length: 12 amino acids. Germline CDR1 is SEHNR and CDR2 is FQNEAQ (reference sequence). The CDR3 spells CASSFGTAEAFF.

The genes are TRBV2 and TRBJ2-5; checking the TCRdb D call of TRBD1 is not possible without DNA. This CDR3 is built from 15 residues. CDR1 SNHLY and CDR2 FYNNEI come from the germline V gene. CDR3 sequence: CASSPDRGSGQTQYF.

The V gene is TRBV3-1, the J gene TRBJ1-2. Germline V gene data show CDR1 as LGHDT and CDR2 as YNNKEL (reference sequence). This CDR3 is 17 amino acids long. The chain's CDR3 is CASSQDLEDSQLYGYTF.

The chain joins TRBV2 to TRBJ2-7; as DNA is missing, the TRBD1 call by TCRdb cannot be tested. The V gene's germline CDR1 is SNHLY and CDR2 FYNNEI. There are 15 residues in the CDR3. The CDR3 reads CASRDGTVSSYEQYF.

This chain connects TRBV7-9 to TRBJ2-5; without DNA, the TCRdb call of TRBD2 cannot be checked. The CDR3 has 16 amino acids. CDR1 and CDR2 (germline): SEHNR, FQNEAQ (reference sequence). The CDR3 is CASSLLTSGGRETQYF.

The genes are TRBV13 and TRBJ2-7; TCRdb lists TRBD1, though no DNA is available to test this call. This CDR3 has 14 amino acids. The germline V gene has CDR1 PRHDT and CDR2 FYEKMQ (reference sequence). This CDR3 is CASSLGGAVDEQYF.

The chain combines TRBV7-3 with TRBJ2-5; TCRdb's assignment of TRBD1 cannot be checked, as there is no DNA. CDR3 length: 16 residues. Germline-derived CDR1 and CDR2 are SGHTA and FQGTGA. The CDR3 here is CASSPLTTGEKETQYF.

The V gene is TRBV7-9, the J gene TRBJ2-1; there is no DNA to check the TCRdb D call of TRBD1. The CDR3 runs 15 residues. Germline V gene data show CDR1 as SEHNR and CDR2 as FQNEAQ (reference sequence). The CDR3 sequence is CASSLALVVPDEQFF.

The chain is built from TRBV13 and TRBJ1-1. Germline CDR1 reads PRHDT; CDR2 reads FYEKMQ (reference sequence). This CDR3 spans 16 amino acids. The CDR3 spells CASSLGLYSMNTEAFF.

The J gene is TRBJ2-1, the V gene TRBV5-5; the D call of TRBD1 rests on TCRdb alone, since no DNA is present to check it. Looked up from germline, CDR1 is SGHKS and CDR2 is YYEKEE (reference sequence). The CDR3 is 14 residues long. The chain's CDR3 is CASSPWTGYNEQFF.

This rearrangement joins TRBV29-1 to TRBJ2-7; TCRdb gives TRBD1 as the D gene, but with no DNA this cannot be confirmed. Germline-derived CDR1 and CDR2 are SQVTM and ANQGSEA. The CDR3 runs 12 residues. Here the CDR3 reads CSVADRDYEQYF.